Listed below are T cell receptor beta chains from one sample, sequenced in a study of cytomegalovirus exposure and HLA in healthy donors. Profiling relied on immunoSEQ multiplex PCR, and the TCRdb table lists in-frame clones only, not all of them. The data hold about 130,000 clones, with roughly four fifths observed a single time. Specimen: PBMCs. The receptors come from a woman aged 55-75 years in good health and CMV-seropositive. The CDR3 runs from the conserved cysteine through the conserved F or W. The order of the fields is clone size, J gene, D gene, V gene, CDR3 DNA, CDR3 protein. D genes are given only for firm matches. The size field is filled for only some rows; it gives once, few, many or a size class.

>-|TRBJ1-1|TRBD1|TRBV19
TGTGCCAGTAGCAAATCAAACCTCCTCGGGACAGGGAATACTGAAGCTTTCTTT
CASSKSNLLGTGNTEAFF
>few|TRBJ2-7|-|TRBV4-2
TGTGCCAGCAGCCAAGATCGAGGGAGGGGGGGAGAGCAGTACTTC
CASSQDRGRGGEQYF
>once|TRBJ2-7|-|TRBV5-4
TGTGCCAGCAGCTTGGCCGGTCCCTACGAGCAGTACTTC
CASSLAGPYEQYF
>-|TRBJ2-3|-|TRBV7-3
TGTGCCAGCAGCTTGGACTACACAGATACGCAGTATTTT
CASSLDYTDTQYF
>-|TRBJ1-5|TRBD1|TRBV28
TGTGCCAGCAGTACCCAGGGGGCTTGGCAGCCCCAGCATTTT
CASSTQGAWQPQHF
>-|TRBJ2-5|-|TRBV5-1
TGCGCCAGCAGCTTGATGGCAGTCCCCTCAGAGACCCAGTACTTC
CASSLMAVPSETQYF
>few|TRBJ1-2|-|TRBV18
TGTGCCAGCTCCTTCAGGGGAGTGGGATATGGCTACACCTTC
CASSFRGVGYGYTF
>-|TRBJ1-5|-|TRBV27
TGTGCCAGCAGTTTATCTTGGTTGGGGTTGGGAGGCAATCAGCCCCAGCATTTT
CASSLSWLGLGGNQPQHF
>-|TRBJ1-1|-|TRBV5-5
TGTGCCAGCAGCTTGGTAGGCGGGGTTACAAACACTGAAGCTTTCTTT
CASSLVGGVTNTEAFF
>-|TRBJ1-4|-|TRBV9
TGTGCCAGCAGCACCACTGGGGGGGGTGAAAAACTGTTTTTT
CASSTTGGGEKLFF
>once|TRBJ2-3|-|TRBV5-1
TGCGCCAGCAGCTGGGGGCGGACAACAGATACGCAGTATTTT
CASSWGRTTDTQYF
>-|TRBJ2-7|-|TRBV19
TGTGCCAGTAGGAAAGCTAGCGAGGGCTTCACCTACGAGCAGTACTTC
CASRKASEGFTYEQYF
>-|TRBJ2-3|-|TRBV11-1
TGTGCCAGCAGCTTAGGAGGTTCAGATACGCAGTATTTT
CASSLGGSDTQYF
>-|TRBJ2-1|TRBD1|TRBV7-9
TGTGCCAGCAGCTTAGCGCGACAGGGGATGGAGTTCTTC
CASSLARQGMEFF
>-|TRBJ1-3|TRBD1|TRBV2
TGTGCCAGCAGGGACAGGGGGCTTGGAAACACCATATATTTT
CASRDRGLGNTIYF
>-|TRBJ2-3|TRBD2|TRBV5-4
TGTGCCAGCAGCTTGGGACTAGCTACAGATACGCAGTATTTT
CASSLGLATDTQYF
>-|TRBJ2-7|TRBD1|TRBV5-1
TGCGCCAGCAGCTTCGGACAGGGTGACTACGAGCAGTACTTC
CASSFGQGDYEQYF